This T cell receptor beta chain originates from a study of identical twins' blood T cells. Study-level results: Top TCRbeta clonotypes were shared more with twin than unrelated donors.

Each TCR cDNA library carried sample-specific barcodes on both ends. TCRdb reprocessed the 5' RACE reads via MiXCR and lists one record per CDR3 protein. This sample carries roughly 380,000 distinct CDR3 sequences, more than 25% of them seen once, and the ten largest clones take about 6%. This clonotype was detected many times. Its antigen is not identified. V lost 2 bases and J lost 7, with 7 bases in between. In germline, CDR1 is SGHRS, CDR2 YFSETQ. This CDR3 comprises 12 residues. The clonotype comes from a woman aged 18-50 years in good health. V gene TRBV5-1 combines with J gene TRBJ2-1; D remains unclear. Sequenced: PBMCs. The CDR3 reads CASSLAGNEQFF. Here the CDR3 DNA reads TGCGCCAGCAGCTTAGCCGGGAATGAGCAGTTCTTC.